Listed below are T cell receptor beta chains from one sample, sequenced in a study of T cell responses to AZD1222 COVID-19 vaccine. The assay was immunoSEQ multiplex PCR, and TCRdb's table has in-frame clones only and misses some. The data hold 65,000 to 85,000 clones, with approximately 85% observed a single time. The sample was peripheral blood, taken 28 days after the second AZD1222 dose. These receptors all come from an adult who received the AZD1222 COVID-19 vaccine. CDR3s leave out the opening cysteine and the closing phenylalanine or tryptophan. Rows may omit the clone size; those that give it use once, few, many or a size class.

J gene: TRBJ1-4
clone size: once
V gene: TRBV11-2
CDR3 length: 12
CDR3 protein: ASSRGRTNEKLF

J gene: TRBJ2-7
clone size: -
V gene: TRBV5-6
CDR3 length: 14
CDR3 protein: ASSLRGTTYSYEQY

J gene: TRBJ1-2
clone size: -
V gene: TRBV25-1
CDR3 length: 11
CDR3 protein: ASRGDRVYGYT

J gene: TRBJ1-3
clone size: -
V gene: TRBV3-1/TRBV3-2
CDR3 length: 13
CDR3 protein: ASSPLKLSGNTIY

J gene: TRBJ2-7
clone size: -
V gene: TRBV6-5
CDR3 length: 11
CDR3 protein: ASGRTAPYEQY

J gene: TRBJ1-5
clone size: -
V gene: TRBV6-5
CDR3 length: 13
CDR3 protein: ASSSMRYSNQPQH

J gene: TRBJ1-4
clone size: once
V gene: TRBV2
CDR3 length: 11
CDR3 protein: ASIGRVQEKLF

J gene: TRBJ1-5
clone size: -
V gene: TRBV6-1
CDR3 length: 15
CDR3 protein: ASSESPWTGVGQPQH

J gene: TRBJ2-7
clone size: once
V gene: TRBV7-6
CDR3 length: 16
CDR3 protein: ASSLDPPAGDISYEQY

J gene: TRBJ2-2
clone size: -
V gene: TRBV19
CDR3 length: 14
CDR3 protein: ASSIDPRQIGGELF

J gene: TRBJ1-2
clone size: -
V gene: TRBV27
CDR3 length: 13
CDR3 protein: ASSFRSGRGYGYT

J gene: TRBJ1-6
clone size: once
V gene: TRBV11-2
CDR3 length: 14
CDR3 protein: ASSQRGELNNSPLH

J gene: TRBJ2-7
clone size: -
V gene: TRBV6-2/TRBV6-3
CDR3 length: 16
CDR3 protein: ASSPRAGDPFQSYEQY

J gene: TRBJ1-1
clone size: -
V gene: TRBV6-5
CDR3 length: 11
CDR3 protein: ASSFSLNTEAF

J gene: TRBJ2-5
clone size: -
V gene: TRBV6-1
CDR3 length: 10
CDR3 protein: ASSETRETQY

J gene: TRBJ1-2
clone size: -
V gene: TRBV27
CDR3 length: 12
CDR3 protein: ASSPRQGPYGYT

J gene: TRBJ1-1
clone size: -
V gene: TRBV5-4
CDR3 length: 13
CDR3 protein: ASSLGTAFNTEAF

J gene: TRBJ2-5
clone size: -
V gene: TRBV15
CDR3 length: 11
CDR3 protein: ATSRGRLETQY

J gene: TRBJ2-2
clone size: -
V gene: TRBV6-5
CDR3 length: 10
CDR3 protein: ASGETPGELF

J gene: TRBJ2-7
clone size: few
V gene: TRBV7-9
CDR3 length: 12
CDR3 protein: ASSLSDGTYEQY

J gene: TRBJ2-1
clone size: -
V gene: TRBV5-1
CDR3 length: 14
CDR3 protein: ASSSNAGHGMDEQF

J gene: TRBJ2-2
clone size: -
V gene: TRBV24-1
CDR3 length: 14
CDR3 protein: ATSDWGQGRTGELF

J gene: TRBJ1-1
clone size: -
V gene: TRBV6-5
CDR3 length: 12
CDR3 protein: ASSYRGTGQEAF

J gene: TRBJ2-1
clone size: -
V gene: TRBV7-2
CDR3 length: 13
CDR3 protein: ASSLEVAGGIGQF

J gene: TRBJ1-2
clone size: -
V gene: TRBV11-2
CDR3 length: 13
CDR3 protein: ASSLDLNKLYGYT

J gene: TRBJ2-7
clone size: -
V gene: TRBV19
CDR3 length: 12
CDR3 protein: ASSMRLGPFEQY

J gene: TRBJ2-5
clone size: -
V gene: TRBV12-3/TRBV12-4
CDR3 length: 10
CDR3 protein: ASSLSAETQY

J gene: TRBJ2-3
clone size: -
V gene: TRBV19
CDR3 length: 12
CDR3 protein: ASSTASRTDTQY

J gene: TRBJ1-1
clone size: few
V gene: TRBV6-6
CDR3 length: 9
CDR3 protein: ASSRQAEAF

J gene: TRBJ1-1
clone size: -
V gene: TRBV29-1
CDR3 length: 12
CDR3 protein: SVVKDSMNTEAF

J gene: TRBJ1-2
clone size: -
V gene: TRBV5-4
CDR3 length: 15
CDR3 protein: ASSRRDRGLLNYGYT

J gene: TRBJ2-2
clone size: -
V gene: TRBV2
CDR3 length: 13
CDR3 protein: ASMGGRRNTGELF

J gene: TRBJ2-1
clone size: -
V gene: TRBV3-1/TRBV3-2
CDR3 length: 14
CDR3 protein: ASSQAGQLSYNEQF

J gene: TRBJ1-1
clone size: once
V gene: TRBV11-2
CDR3 length: 12
CDR3 protein: ASSSSDGPPEAF

J gene: TRBJ1-2
clone size: few
V gene: TRBV6-5
CDR3 length: 10
CDR3 protein: ASSGVGYGYT

J gene: TRBJ2-7
clone size: -
V gene: TRBV18
CDR3 length: 11
CDR3 protein: ASSPQGTYEQY

J gene: TRBJ1-1
clone size: -
V gene: TRBV20-1
CDR3 length: 10
CDR3 protein: SASDSNTEAF

J gene: TRBJ2-3
clone size: -
V gene: TRBV18
CDR3 length: 16
CDR3 protein: ASSPLGLTSGNTDTQY

J gene: TRBJ2-2
clone size: -
V gene: TRBV28
CDR3 length: 12
CDR3 protein: ASSFWGTTGELF

J gene: TRBJ1-6
clone size: once
V gene: TRBV5-1
CDR3 length: 12
CDR3 protein: ASSLGNGNSPLH

J gene: TRBJ2-7
clone size: few
V gene: TRBV7-9
CDR3 length: 8
CDR3 protein: ASGNYEQY

J gene: TRBJ2-1
clone size: -
V gene: TRBV4-1
CDR3 length: 11
CDR3 protein: ASSQVQGDEQF

J gene: TRBJ1-2
clone size: -
V gene: TRBV24-1
CDR3 length: 12
CDR3 protein: ATSEHGDNYGYT

J gene: TRBJ2-5
clone size: -
V gene: TRBV5-6
CDR3 length: 13
CDR3 protein: ASSLTKAGWETQY

J gene: TRBJ1-1
clone size: few
V gene: TRBV5-1
CDR3 length: 10
CDR3 protein: ASSSEMGEAF

J gene: TRBJ2-3
clone size: -
V gene: TRBV7-2
CDR3 length: 10
CDR3 protein: ASTPGQVVQY

J gene: TRBJ1-1
clone size: -
V gene: TRBV5-1
CDR3 length: 13
CDR3 protein: ASSLAAGGITEAF

J gene: TRBJ1-5
clone size: -
V gene: TRBV19
CDR3 length: 11
CDR3 protein: ASSRMVNQPQH

J gene: TRBJ1-2
clone size: -
V gene: TRBV11-2
CDR3 length: 10
CDR3 protein: ASSLEGDGYT

J gene: TRBJ1-3
clone size: -
V gene: TRBV5-1
CDR3 length: 14
CDR3 protein: ASSVKVGLGGNTIY